This T cell receptor (beta chain) was sequenced for a study of graft-versus-host responses after intestinal transplantation. The V end was cut by 5 bases, the J end by 5 bases, with 19 bases between. Germline lookup yields CDR1 MNHEY and CDR2 SMNVEV (reference sequence). This CDR3 has 16 residues. Data came from immunoSEQ multiplex PCR; TCRdb stores just in-frame clones and leaves some out. The table includes about 86,000 clones, 88% detected once. With respect to this clone: Its antigen remains unknown.

The material sequenced was unstimulated CD4+ T cells sorted from spleen or lymph node cells, taken before transplant. The clonotype originates from a human donor who was the organ donor for an intestinal transplant. The chain has TRBV27 and TRBJ1-5; tentatively, D is TRBD1 (5 bases). The CDR3 loop reads CASSQRAGGGDQPQHF. The CDR3 coding sequence is TGTGCCAGCAGTCAAAGGGCTGGGGGGGGTGATCAGCCCCAGCATTTT.